These 9 T cell receptor beta chains were sequenced from one sample in a study of blood T cells in healthy people across ages. Primers used in a second PCR of roughly 6 to 11 cycles were a sample-barcoded 5' primer and a J-beta primer mix. Each CDR3 protein gets one entry after TCRdb re-called the 5' RACE reads with MiXCR. Here the sample spans 1,100,000 or so distinct CDR3 sequences, more than 35% being singletons. The sequenced sample consisted of blood. The receptor set was obtained from a woman aged 55-70 years in good health.

This clonotype was detected ten times or more. The CDR3 is CASSFGTETNYGYTF. The CDR3 DNA follows: TGTGCCAGCAGTTTCGGGACAGAGACTAACTATGGCTACACCTTC. The chain employs TRBV14 and TRBJ1-2, with 7 bases lining up with TRBD1. CDR1 SGHDN and CDR2 FVKESK come from the germline V gene. This CDR3 contains 15 residues. V dropped 6 bases and J dropped 0; count of bases not matched to a gene: 7.

This clonotype was seen many times. V usage is TRBV7-2 and J usage is TRBJ2-7; D not resolved. Germline values: CDR1 SGHTA, CDR2 FQGNSA. The CDR3 is 13 amino acids. Trimming removed 1 base from V and 4 bases from J, with 8 bases in between. CDR3 amino acids: CASSLGHYYEQYF. The CDR3 DNA reads TGTGCCAGCAGCTTAGGACACTATTACGAGCAGTACTTC.

This clonotype turned up a few times. This CDR3 is CASSLLGIEQYF. DNA of the CDR3: TGTGCCAGCAGTTTATTGGGGATCGAGCAGTACTTC. The rearrangement joins TRBV28 to TRBJ2-5; D remains ambiguous. The DNA end lines up better with TRBJ2-7; the J call may be wrong. From germline, CDR1 is MDHEN and CDR2 SYDVKM. CDR3 length: 12 residues.

This chain links TRBV20-1 with TRBJ2-7; possibly TRBD1 for D (6 bases). CDR1 is DFQATT and CDR2 is SNEGSKA in the germline V gene (reference sequence). Trimming left V 6 bases short and J 7 bases short, with 19 bases between. CDR3 length: 13 amino acids. CDR3 sequence (DNA): TGCAGTGCCCCAGACAGGCTCGGGGTTGAGCAGTACTTC. Its translation: CSAPDRLGVEQYF.

The V gene is TRBV9, the J gene TRBJ1-1; D is perhaps TRBD1 (5 bases). Trimming took off 2 bases at V and 1 base at J, with 12 bases between the two ends. The CDR3 contains 15 residues. Germline V gives CDR1 SGDLS, CDR2 YYNGEE. DNA for the CDR3: TGTGCCAGCAGCGTGGACGGACATCCGAACACTGAAGCTTTCTTT. This translates into CASSVDGHPNTEAFF.

The chain is built from TRBV7-9 and TRBJ2-4, with D perhaps TRBD1 or TRBD2 (5 bases each). The V end lost 5 bases, the J end lost 8 bases, and 16 bases lay between the germline ends. The CDR3 sequence is 14 residues long. Germline CDR1 SEHNR, CDR2 FQNEAQ (reference sequence). CDR3 bases: TGTGCCAGCAGCGCGTCAGAGAGGGGTCACATTCAGTACTTC. It yields the protein CASSASERGHIQYF.

This clonotype was observed a few times. This chain connects TRBV20-1 to TRBJ2-3; D is possibly TRBD1 (6 bases). Trimming stripped 4 bases from V and 0 bases from J, with 11 bases between. The CDR3 spans 14 residues. Germline V CDR1 and CDR2: DFQATT, SNEGSKA (reference sequence). CDR3 nucleotides: TGCAGTGCTATTCCCGGACAGAGCACAGATACGCAGTATTTT. Its translation is CSAIPGQSTDTQYF.

For the CDR3, the DNA is TGTGCCAGCAGTTTACAAGAATCTGGGGCCAACGTCCTGACTTTC. Amino acids: CASSLQESGANVLTF. This chain connects TRBV28 to TRBJ2-6; D uncertain. Between the trimmed V and J ends, which lost 2 bases and 1 base, there was a span of 6 bases. The CDR3 contains 15 residues. Germline V gene lookup returns CDR1 MDHEN and CDR2 SYDVKM.

The rearrangement joins TRBV20-1 to TRBJ2-2; 11 bases are shared with TRBD2. Germline CDR1 and CDR2: DFQATT and SNEGSKA (reference sequence). The length of the CDR3 is 15 residues. The V gene end was trimmed by 3 bases and the J gene end by 2 bases; junction bases not matched to a gene: 2. Here the CDR3 DNA reads TGCAGTGCTAGTAGACTAGCGGGAAACACCGGGGAGCTGTTTTTT. Encoded protein: CSASRLAGNTGELFF.